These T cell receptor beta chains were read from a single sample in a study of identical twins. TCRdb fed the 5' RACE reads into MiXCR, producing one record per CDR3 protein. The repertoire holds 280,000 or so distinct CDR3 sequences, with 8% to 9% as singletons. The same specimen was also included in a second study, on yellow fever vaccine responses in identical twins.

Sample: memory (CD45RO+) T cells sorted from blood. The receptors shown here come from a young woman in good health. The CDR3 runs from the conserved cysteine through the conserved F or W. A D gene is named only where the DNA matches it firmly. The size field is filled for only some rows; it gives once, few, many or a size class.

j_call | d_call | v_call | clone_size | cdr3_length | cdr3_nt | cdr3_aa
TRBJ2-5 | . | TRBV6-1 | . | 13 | TGTGCCAGCAGTGACGTCCCAGGAGAGACCCAGTACTTC | CASSDVPGETQYF
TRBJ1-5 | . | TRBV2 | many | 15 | TGTGCCAGCAGTCCCCTGCAGGGAGCCAATCAGCCCCAGCATTTT | CASSPLQGANQPQHF
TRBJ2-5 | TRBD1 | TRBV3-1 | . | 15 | TGTGCCAGCAGCCAAGCGCCAGGGGGTCAAGAGACCCAGTACTTC | CASSQAPGGQETQYF
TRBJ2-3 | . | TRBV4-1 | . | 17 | TGCGCCAGCAGATCGGCAGGGTCGCCGCAAATTACAGATACGCAGTATTTT | CASRSAGSPQITDTQYF
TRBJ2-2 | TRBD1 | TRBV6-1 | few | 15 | TGTGCCAGCAGCCTTCGGACAGGGAGGACCGGGGAGCTGTTTTTT | CASSLRTGRTGELFF
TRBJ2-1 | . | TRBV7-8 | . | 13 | TGTGCCAGCAGCTTAAGGGGCTACGATGAGCAGTTCTTC | CASSLRGYDEQFF
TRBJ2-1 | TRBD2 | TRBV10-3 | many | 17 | TGTGCCATCAGTGAGTCACCACTAGCGGGGGAGGACAATGAGCAGTTCTTC | CAISESPLAGEDNEQFF
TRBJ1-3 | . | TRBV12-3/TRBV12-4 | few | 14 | TGTGCCAGCAACGTGAGGGTTGGTGGAAACACCATATATTTT | CASNVRVGGNTIYF
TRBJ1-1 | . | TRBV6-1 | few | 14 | TGTGCCAGCAGAAAAGGGGCAGCAAACACTGAAGCTTTCTTT | CASRKGAANTEAFF
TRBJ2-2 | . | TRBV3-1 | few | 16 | TGTGCCAGCAGCTGGGGGGTCACCGCGAACACCGGGGAGCTGTTTTTT | CASSWGVTANTGELFF
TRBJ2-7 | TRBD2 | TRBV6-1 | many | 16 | TGTGCCAGCAGTCGCCGGACTAGCGGGAGGTCCCACGAGCAGTACTTC | CASSRRTSGRSHEQYF
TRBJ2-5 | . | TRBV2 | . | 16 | TGTGCCAGCAGTGATTGGGCGGTAGATCCACGGTCGACCCAGTACTTC | CASSDWAVDPRSTQYF
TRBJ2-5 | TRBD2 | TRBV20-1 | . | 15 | TGCAGTGCTAGCTCCCTAGCGGGGATACAAGAGACCCAGTACTTC | CSASSLAGIQETQYF
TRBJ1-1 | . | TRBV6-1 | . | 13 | TGTGCCAGCGGGGCGGCGACGAGCACTGAAGCTTTCTTT | CASGAATSTEAFF
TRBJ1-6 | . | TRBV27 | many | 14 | TGTGCCAGCAGTTTATCAGGGGTACATTCACCCCTCCACTTT | CASSLSGVHSPLHF
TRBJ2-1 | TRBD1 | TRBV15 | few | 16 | TGTGCCACCAGCAGAGATATAGGACAGGGCCACAATGAGCAGTTCTTC | CATSRDIGQGHNEQFF
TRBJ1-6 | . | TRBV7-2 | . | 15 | TGTGCCAGCACCTACTGGGCAGGAGGTAATTCACCCCTCCACTTT | CASTYWAGGNSPLHF
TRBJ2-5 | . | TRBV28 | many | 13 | TGTGCCAGCAGTTTAACTACCCAAGAGACCCAGTACTTC | CASSLTTQETQYF
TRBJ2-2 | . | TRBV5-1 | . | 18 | TGCGCCAGCAGTCAGACAGGGACTTTGTTGTTTAACACCGGGGAGCTGTTTTTT | CASSQTGTLLFNTGELFF
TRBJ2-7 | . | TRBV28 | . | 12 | TGTGCCTGCAGTAAAAACTCCTACGAGCAGTACTTC | CACSKNSYEQYF
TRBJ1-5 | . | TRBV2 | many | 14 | TGTGCCAGCAGTGACTCAGGTTTTAGCCAGCCCCAGCATTTT | CASSDSGFSQPQHF
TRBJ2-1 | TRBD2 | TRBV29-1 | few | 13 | TGCAGCGTTGATATTACTAGCGGCAATGAGCAGTTCTTC | CSVDITSGNEQFF
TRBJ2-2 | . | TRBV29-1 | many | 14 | TGCAGCGTTGGGGGGGGCTTCCGAACCGGGGAGCTGTTTTTT | CSVGGGFRTGELFF
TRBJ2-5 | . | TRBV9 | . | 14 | TGTGCCAGCAGCGTAGGGTCTAGCCAAGAGACCCAGTACTTC | CASSVGSSQETQYF
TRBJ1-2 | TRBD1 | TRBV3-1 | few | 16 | TGTGCCAGCAGCCCGCAAAGACAGGGGGTCACTGCTGGCTACACCTTC | CASSPQRQGVTAGYTF
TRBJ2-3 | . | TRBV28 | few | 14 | TGTGCCAGCAGATCAGGGAGCGACACAGATACGCAGTATTTT | CASRSGSDTDTQYF
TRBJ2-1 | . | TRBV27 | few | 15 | TGTGCCAGCAGTTCCGGGACACCAATCTACAATGAGCAGTTCTTC | CASSSGTPIYNEQFF
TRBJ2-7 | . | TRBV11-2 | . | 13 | TGTGCCAGCAGCTTAAATTCGTTGAACGAGCAGTACTTC | CASSLNSLNEQYF
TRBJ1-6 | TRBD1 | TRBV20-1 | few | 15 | TGCAGTGCTAGAGAACCCCAGGGGGAAAATTCACCCCTCCACTTT | CSAREPQGENSPLHF
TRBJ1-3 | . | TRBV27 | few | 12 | TGTGCCAGCAAGGGCTCTGGAAACACCATATATTTT | CASKGSGNTIYF
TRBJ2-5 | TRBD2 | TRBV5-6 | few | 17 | TGTGCCAGCAGCTTGGGGGGAGCGGGATCCGTCCAAGAGACCCAGTACTTC | CASSLGGAGSVQETQYF
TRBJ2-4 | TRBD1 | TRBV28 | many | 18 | TGTGCCAGCAGCCTGACAGGGCAATGGATGAGTCCCAAAAACATTCAGTACTTC | CASSLTGQWMSPKNIQYF
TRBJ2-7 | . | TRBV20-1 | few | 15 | TGCAGTGCCGGCTGGTGGGAGCAGGGAACCTACGAGCAGTACTTC | CSAGWWEQGTYEQYF
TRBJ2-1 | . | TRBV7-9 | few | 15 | TGTGCCAGCACTCCTCAAGGAGTCCGTTACAATGAGCAGTTCTTC | CASTPQGVRYNEQFF
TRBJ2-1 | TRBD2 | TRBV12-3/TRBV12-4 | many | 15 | TGTGCCAGCAGTTCGACTAGCGGGGGGTACAATGAGCAGTTCTTC | CASSSTSGGYNEQFF
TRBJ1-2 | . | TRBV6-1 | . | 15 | TGTGCCAGCAGTGAAGCCCTGACAGTATTGGGTGGCTACACCTTC | CASSEALTVLGGYTF
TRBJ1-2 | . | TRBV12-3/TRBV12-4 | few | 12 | TGTGCCAGCAGTCTCAGGGTCAGGGGCTACACCTTC | CASSLRVRGYTF
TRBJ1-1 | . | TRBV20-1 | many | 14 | TGCAGTGCTAGAGTAGAGGACAGCAACACTGAAGCTTTCTTT | CSARVEDSNTEAFF
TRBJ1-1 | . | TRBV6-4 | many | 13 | TGTGCCAGCAGTGTAGCGGCTCAGTCGGAAGCTTTCTTT | CASSVAAQSEAFF